This T cell receptor beta chain appears in the sequencing data of a study of cytomegalovirus exposure and HLA in healthy donors. Broader study findings: The records held CMV serostatus as the only immune exposure information. In a later analysis, CMV-associated beta chains were mostly HLA-associated, it appeared.

As regards this clone: Antigen unknown.

Researchers ran the PCR with 60 Vbeta and 13 Jbeta primers. Here immunoSEQ multiplex PCR was the method, and the copy in TCRdb shows in-frame clones only, minus some. Among some 200,000 clones listed, around 80% were seen once. The TCR originated in a man in his forties in good health and CMV-seropositive. Specimen: PBMCs.

The CDR3 loop is CASSQDPGNLVDGYTF. CDR3 bases: TGCGCCAGCAGCCAAGATCCGGGGAACCTGGTAGATGGCTACACCTTC. The chain joins TRBV4-3 to TRBJ1-2; unclear D gene. Germline V gene lookup returns CDR1 LGHNA and CDR2 YSLEER. Trimming left V 0 bases short and J 6 bases short, with 17 bases between. The CDR3 loop spans 16 amino acids.